This T cell receptor beta chain emerged from a study of shared clonotypes between healthy human individuals (dated by TCRdb to about 2020). A note on the overall study: The cohort comprised two women and three men aged 18 to 49 years. For each donor, CD4 naive and CD4 memory were each given three plates, CD8 naive was given two plates, and CD8 memory was given one plate. To estimate repertoire size and how much clonotype sharing occurs between individuals, the study deeply sequenced the blood TCR repertoires of about five healthy adults. Each donor's leukapheresis produced roughly between roughly 0.94 and 9.5 billion PBMCs. Libraries were prepared and TCR repertoires were sequenced by different laboratories using diverse techniques, in order to increase sequencing depth and limit assay-specific biases.

Of note for this clone: The specificity of this receptor is unknown. The input lacks base qualities; no much larger clone sits a single base away.

For the CD8 naive samples, CD45RO-negative cells were positively selected for CCR7, yielding a CD45RA+CCR7+ population from which TemRA cells were excluded. Donors were healthy HIV-negative adults with no recently reported acute infections or vaccinations. Only Caucasian adults living in Nashville, Tennessee, USA were represented among the donors. After blood collection by leukapheresis, PBMCs were isolated using Ficoll-Histopaque density gradient centrifugation and then cryopreserved in the vapor phase of liquid nitrogen. Analytical flow cytometry was used to check the purity and quantity of each magnetically sorted T cell population. From each sorted fraction, genomic DNA was isolated and quantified by UV absorbance on a Nanodrop 2000c. There are 15 amino acids in the CDR3, from cysteine to phenylalanine inclusive. This entry keeps only the CDR3 DNA: 45 bases, framed from base 1. The CDR1 and CDR2 encoded by the germline V gene are SGDLS and YYNGEE. Trimming removed 4 bases from V and 2 bases from J, leaving 12 bases between the germline ends.

Using the deep immunoSEQ assay, TCR CDR3 regions were amplified from genomic DNA by multiplex PCR. For each cell subset, the extracted genomic DNA was distributed evenly across all wells of several immunoSEQ 96-well plates, and each plate served as one replicate. For sorted subsets, 200 ng of genomic DNA, equivalent to roughly 30,000 T cell genomes, went into each replicate PCR. The purified libraries were quantified using a Qubit 3.0 fluorometer, sized with a Bioanalyzer 2100, and then quantified again using the KAPA Library Quantification kit. Every immunoSEQ 96-well plate was sequenced on a dedicated single-read 150-cycle Illumina NextSeq 550 flow cell. Concerning the study's data processing: The immunoSEQ output contained only junctional sequences without quality scores, so filtering could not match that applied to full-length reads. To assign V/J genes and CDR3, sequences were annotated against IMGT germline references using PyIR, a Python wrapper for IgBLAST v1.9. Reads were filtered out if the reads had weak V/J assignments (E-value above 1e-6), no CDR3, stop codons, out-of-frame junctions, or ambiguous translated residues. A V3J clonotype was defined by an identical inferred V gene, J gene, and CDR3 amino acid sequence. To compute the percentage overlap between repertoires, the number of shared unique clonotypes was divided by the size of the smaller repertoire. Three approaches were used to assess repertoire richness: RTK rarefaction, the Chao1 estimator, and Recon v2.1 estimates of unobserved clonotypes. OLGA was used to compute generation probabilities for all TCRbeta clonotypes that the gDNA method yielded from a handful of donors. Here the immuneACCESS table is served through TCRdb, limited to in-frame sequences with V and J called. Missing clones are a known gap in these copies; in checked studies unresolved V genes cover under half, and the rest lacks a known reason. Clone size and V and J calls were adopted from that table, with D and trimming inferred from the DNA. The sample has hundreds of thousands of clones on record, around 92% of them singletons. About 24% of the sample goes to the ten largest clones.

What the authors observed across the whole study: Sampling was limited to blood, and TCR repertoires in tissue likely differ from TCR repertoires in blood. Higher generation probabilities were observed for clonotypes shared by all four sorted-subset donors than for non-shared clonotypes. Around 5.4% of naive CD4, 3.5% of naive CD8, around 2.3% of memory CD4, and about 0.4% of memory CD8 clonotypes were shared across a handful of donors. Because the study included only a small number of donors, the genetic and exposure-history diversity represented was limited. Even with the large sequencing depth, rarefaction of the sorted-subset datasets indicated that sequencing was incomplete. Pairwise subsampling indicated that sequencing depth was expected to affect the degree of clonotype sharing among donors. Larger estimated clonotype richness was generally found for naive subsets than for memory subsets.

In this chain, TRBV9 is recombined with TRBJ2-2; TRBD2 is perhaps the D gene, given 6 matching bases. The receptor was derived from a man under 40 in good health. Sequences were obtained from naive CD8+ T cells sorted from blood. The cell subset or site tag for this specimen amounts to: CD45RA+CCR7+. For the CDR3, the sequence is CASSRTGTNTGELFF. At the DNA level, the sequence is TGTGCCAGCAGCAGAACCGGGACTAACACCGGGGAGCTGTTTTTT.